These T cell receptor beta chains were read from a single sample in a study of patients and donors after allogeneic stem cell transplantation. TCRdb independently ran MiXCR on the RT-PCR reads; one entry per CDR3 protein. This table has about 89,000 distinct CDR3 sequences, about 48% appearing once. The sequenced material came from blood, either unsorted or a sorted T cell fraction (not recorded which). The receptors stem from a human donor who was either an allogeneic HSCT recipient or a stem cell or donor lymphocyte infusion donor (not recorded which). It is not recorded whose cells these are; they may come from a transplant donor. The CDR3 runs from the conserved cysteine through the conserved F or W. D genes are given only for firm matches. Clone size, where shown, is once, few, many, or a class for clones that have expanded.

TRBV27	TRBJ1-2	NA	TRBD1	CASSIGDSNYGYTF	TGTGCCAGCAGTATTGGGGACAGCAACTATGGCTACACCTTC
TRBV7-3	TRBJ1-5	once	NA	CASSLRHNQPQHF	TGTGCCAGCAGCTTAAGACATAATCAGCCCCAGCATTTT
TRBV6-6	TRBJ1-5	few	NA	CASSYPTITESDGQPQHF	TGTGCCAGCAGTTACCCAACAATTACAGAGTCCGATGGTCAGCCCCAGCATTTT
TRBV4-1	TRBJ1-5	NA	NA	CASSQKIPKYSNQPQHF	TGCGCCAGCAGCCAAAAAATCCCGAAATATAGCAATCAGCCCCAGCATTTT
TRBV12-3/TRBV12-4	TRBJ1-1	few	NA	CASISTPSSRTEAFF	TGTGCCAGCATTTCGACTCCATCGTCGAGAACTGAAGCTTTCTTT
TRBV4-3	TRBJ1-6	few	TRBD1	CASSQEGQANSPLHF	TGCGCCAGCAGCCAAGAGGGACAGGCGAATTCACCCCTCCACTTT
TRBV20-1	TRBJ1-1	NA	NA	CSATNGRYTEAFF	TGCAGTGCAACTAACGGGAGGTACACTGAAGCTTTCTTT
TRBV7-9	TRBJ1-2	NA	NA	CASSLAGGTNYGYTF	TGTGCCAGCAGCTTAGCCGGCGGTACTAACTATGGCTACACCTTC
TRBV5-4	TRBJ1-1	few	NA	CASSGGGQLNTEAFF	TGTGCCAGCAGCGGGGGGGGGCAGTTGAACACTGAAGCTTTCTTT
TRBV7-2	TRBJ1-6	NA	NA	CASSLAIRDTSPLHF	TGTGCCAGCAGCTTAGCGATACGGGATACTTCACCCCTCCACTTT
TRBV7-9	TRBJ1-3	few	NA	CASSLYGFGDDGSGNTIYF	TGTGCCAGCAGCTTATACGGTTTTGGGGATGATGGGTCTGGAAACACCATATATTTT
TRBV7-2	TRBJ1-5	NA	NA	CASSLEGRTSYQPQHF	TGTGCCAGCAGCTTAGAAGGTCGGACATCCTATCAGCCCCAGCATTTT
TRBV12-3/TRBV12-4	TRBJ1-5	few	NA	CASSPQGYSNQPQHF	TGTGCCAGCAGCCCTCAGGGATATAGCAATCAGCCCCAGCATTTT
TRBV12-3/TRBV12-4	TRBJ1-5	NA	NA	CASSLFSTARNQPQHF	TGTGCCAGCAGTTTATTTAGCACAGCCCGCAATCAGCCCCAGCATTTT
TRBV4-3	TRBJ2-3	NA	NA	CASSQEFYARGASTDTQYF	TGCGCCAGCAGCCAAGAGTTCTATGCGAGGGGAGCTAGCACAGATACGCAGTATTTT
TRBV12-3/TRBV12-4	TRBJ1-5	few	NA	CASSATGLGINQPQHF	TGTGCCAGCAGTGCCACGGGTCTAGGGATCAATCAGCCCCAGCATTTT
TRBV6-5	TRBJ2-1	NA	TRBD2	CASSYLVGFSGRDNEQFF	TGTGCCAGCAGTTACTTGGTGGGATTTAGCGGGAGGGACAATGAGCAGTTCTTC
TRBV7-9	TRBJ2-1	NA	TRBD2	CASSHTRLAGGPGYNEQFF	TGTGCCAGCAGCCACACCAGACTAGCGGGAGGGCCGGGATACAATGAGCAGTTCTTC
TRBV7-9	TRBJ1-1	once	TRBD1	CASSPPTGGGSEAFF	TGTGCCAGCAGCCCCCCGACAGGGGGGGGGAGTGAAGCTTTCTTT
TRBV6-2/TRBV6-3	TRBJ2-7	NA	NA	CATYGSAYEQYF	TGTGCCACCTATGGGTCCGCCTACGAGCAGTACTTC
TRBV28	TRBJ1-6	few	NA	CASSSTGSTLNSPLHF	TGTGCCAGCAGTTCCACCGGATCTACCCTAAATTCACCCCTCCACTTT
TRBV6-5	TRBJ2-1	once	TRBD2	CASSSIGGSSYNEQFF	TGTGCCAGCAGTTCTATAGGCGGGAGCTCCTACAATGAGCAGTTCTTC
TRBV12-3/TRBV12-4	TRBJ1-6	few	NA	CASSTGISPLHF	TGTGCCAGCAGCACAGGGATTTCACCCCTCCACTTT
TRBV4-1	TRBJ2-4	NA	NA	CASSQVGVKVRYF	TGCGCCAGCAGCCAAGTGGGGGTTAAAGTGAGGTACTTC
TRBV4-3	TRBJ2-3	NA	NA	CASSQDIGRIRGPTDTQYF	TGCGCCAGCAGCCAAGATATCGGACGGATAAGGGGCCCCACAGATACGCAGTATTTT
TRBV7-6	TRBJ2-1	NA	TRBD2	CASSLAPTSLHSNEQFF	TGTGCCAGCAGCTTAGCGCCGACTAGCTTACATTCGAATGAGCAGTTCTTC
TRBV7-2	TRBJ1-3	NA	NA	CASSLARNTIYF	TGTGCCAGCAGCTTAGCTCGAAACACCATATATTTT
TRBV3-1	TRBJ1-5	few	NA	CASSRQSSQPQHF	TGTGCCAGCAGTCGACAGAGTAGCCAGCCCCAGCATTTT
TRBV7-9	TRBJ1-1	NA	NA	CASSFLGEDRTEAFF	TGTGCCAGCAGCTTTTTAGGGGAGGATCGCACTGAAGCTTTCTTT
TRBV5-1	TRBJ2-2	NA	NA	CASSSGTLVSGELFF	TGCGCCAGCAGCTCCGGGACCCTTGTCTCTGGGGAGCTGTTTTTT
TRBV12-3/TRBV12-4	TRBJ1-3	few	TRBD1	CASSLTTGGTGNTIYF	TGTGCCAGCAGTCTTACAACAGGGGGGACTGGAAACACCATATATTTT
TRBV5-1	TRBJ1-2	few	NA	CASRVDSARGYTF	TGCGCCAGCAGAGTCGACAGCGCTCGGGGCTACACCTTC
TRBV29-1	TRBJ1-2	NA	TRBD1	CSIGQGVDGYTF	TGCAGCATCGGGCAGGGGGTCGATGGCTACACCTTC
TRBV20-1	TRBJ1-1	NA	NA	CSAIRNTEAFF	TGCAGTGCTATCAGGAACACTGAAGCTTTCTTT
TRBV28	TRBJ1-2	NA	NA	CASSLWGIKYGYTF	TGTGCCAGCAGTTTATGGGGAATCAAGTATGGCTACACCTTC
TRBV6-5	TRBJ1-1	NA	NA	CASSFEGGTPEAFF	TGTGCCAGCAGTTTCGAAGGGGGGACGCCTGAAGCTTTCTTT
TRBV12-3/TRBV12-4	TRBJ1-2	NA	NA	CASSKGTGYTF	TGTGCCAGCAGTAAGGGGACGGGCTACACCTTC
TRBV7-3	TRBJ1-2	NA	NA	CASSSRPWFSGGYTF	TGTGCCAGCAGCTCCCGGCCCTGGTTTTCTGGGGGCTACACCTTC
TRBV28	TRBJ1-1	few	TRBD1	CASSLATGTGTPEAFF	TGTGCCAGCAGTTTAGCAACCGGGACAGGGACGCCTGAAGCTTTCTTT